This record covers a single T cell receptor (beta chain). The V gene end was trimmed by 5 bases and the J gene end by 3 bases; junction bases not matched to a gene: 6. Germline-derived CDR1 and CDR2 are SEHNR and FQNEAQ (reference sequence). The CDR3 has 14 residues. This sample stems from a study of Ad26.COV2.S vaccination and SARS-CoV-2 variants. Indicated treatment: around 19 received Ad26.COV2.S at low or high dose, single or two shots; about 5 received placebo; per-sample allocation not given. It was on day 63 after the first vaccine or placebo injection that samples were taken. The individual, an adult aged 18-55 years, was a donor in Boston. Assay: immunoSEQ multiplex PCR; the TCRdb copy retains only in-frame clones and omits some. Here the sample spans hundreds of thousands of clones, around 90% being singletons.

The receptor was derived from a person aged 18 to 59 who received the Ad26.COV2.S COVID-19 vaccine or a placebo. The genes are TRBV7-9 and TRBJ2-7; 8 positions agree with TRBD2. Sample: peripheral blood, taken in a trial of Ad26.COV2.S vaccine versus placebo. The DNA for the CDR3 is TGTGCCAGCAGCCTCCACGGGGGGGACTACGAGCAGTACTTC. It is translated as CASSLHGGDYEQYF.